The 18 T cell receptor beta chains listed next were all sequenced from one sample in a study of memory CD4+ T cells and cytomegalovirus serostatus. Single viable CD3+CD4+CD8-CD45RO+ cells were sorted as the memory CD4+ T cells. Some clones are missing from TCRdb's copy, which holds only in-frame ones; the method was immunoSEQ multiplex PCR. This table holds 40,000 to 50,000 clones, about 80% found once. The sample taken for sequencing was memory CD4+ T cells from blood. Receptors were obtained from an adult in good health and CMV-seronegative.

The V call is TRBV6-1, the J call TRBJ1-5; D is possibly TRBD1 (6 bases). The germline gives CDR1 MNHNS, CDR2 SASEGT. The CDR3 has 15 residues. V lost 8 bases, J lost 1 base, and 15 bases lay in between. The CDR3 spells CASSTGKWSNQPQHF. The CDR3 DNA reads as TGTGCCAGCTCTACAGGGAAATGGAGCAATCAGCCCCAGCATTTT.

V and J are TRBV19 and TRBJ1-1; D uncertain. Germline CDR1 LNHDA, CDR2 SQIVND (reference sequence). The germline V and J ends were trimmed by 7 bases and 3 bases, with 18 bases remaining between them. The CDR3 has 15 amino acids. Here the CDR3 reads CASTGRDGGYTEAFF. The DNA for the CDR3 is TGTGCCAGTACCGGACGCGACGGAGGATACACTGAAGCTTTCTTT.

The rearrangement links TRBV11-3 to TRBJ1-1; D is ambiguous. Germline loops: CDR1 SGHNT, CDR2 YENEEA. This CDR3 region has 13 residues. V was clipped by 2 bases and J by 1 base, with 5 bases between them. CDR3 DNA: TGTGCCAGCAGCTTATCTGGGAACACTGAAGCTTTCTTT. Translated, it gives CASSLSGNTEAFF. Looking up the rest from reference TRBV11-3 and TRBJ1-1 gives the full variable domain: EAGVVQSPRYKIIEKKQPVAFWCNPISGHNTLYWYLQNLGQGPELLIRYENEEAVDDSQLPKDRFSAERLKGVDSTLKIQPAELGDSAVYLCASSLSGNTEAFFGQGTRLTVV.

The chain joins TRBV20-1 to TRBJ2-7; 8 bases line up with TRBD1. The V and J ends lost 6 bases and 7 bases, in that order; junction bases with no gene match: 5. The CDR3 length is 11 residues. CDR1 is DFQATT, CDR2 SNEGSKA, per germline (reference sequence). The chain's CDR3 is CSAHRGSEQYF. DNA for the CDR3: TGCAGTGCCCACAGGGGGAGTGAGCAGTACTTC.

The chain carries TRBV20-1 and TRBJ2-5; possibly TRBD1 for D (5 bases). CDR3 length equals 11 residues. CDR1 is DFQATT and CDR2 is SNEGSKA in the germline V gene (reference sequence). The CDR3 region has the DNA TGCACAGGGCGCTATCAAGAGACCCAGTACTTC. Residues: CTGRYQETQYF.

The CDR3 is CASLEQGAYNEQFF. The CDR3 DNA sequence: TGTGCCAGCTTAGAGCAGGGGGCCTACAATGAGCAGTTCTTC. The V and J genes are TRBV2 and TRBJ2-1; 7 bases line up with TRBD1. CDR3 size: 14 residues. The V and J ends lost 8 bases and 2 bases, in that order; junction bases with no gene match: 6. Germline V gene data show CDR1 as SNHLY and CDR2 as FYNNEI.

The CDR3 DNA reads TGTGCCAGCAGTCCCTCGACAGGGAACACTGAAGCTTTCTTT. The encoded protein is CASSPSTGNTEAFF. V and J are TRBV27 and TRBJ1-1, with D maybe TRBD1 (6 bases). V was shortened by 5 bases and J by 1 base, with 11 bases between the two germline ends. Germline CDR1 and CDR2: MNHEY and SMNVEV (reference sequence). The CDR3 runs to 14 residues.

For this clone: Different DNA sequences within this sample yield the same CDR3. The chain joins TRBV11-2 to TRBJ2-5, with 10 bases lining up with TRBD2. This CDR3 is 15 amino acids long. Germline CDR1 reads SGHAT; CDR2 reads FQNNGV. Trimming removed 2 bases from V and 5 bases from J; junction bases left unmatched: 5. This CDR3 is CASSLSSGGGETQYF. DNA for the CDR3: TGTGCCAGCAGCTTATCTAGCGGGGGCGGGGAGACCCAGTACTTC.

This clone was seen a few times. The rearrangement links TRBV28 to TRBJ1-2; D gene unclear. This CDR3 has 17 amino acids. Trimming pared 5 bases from V and 4 bases from J, leaving 23 bases between. CDR1 is MDHEN and CDR2 is SYDVKM in the germline V gene. The CDR3 sequence: CASSPLDSTAGVYGYTF. The CDR3 DNA reads TGTGCCAGCAGTCCCCTAGATTCAACGGCAGGAGTCTATGGCTACACCTTC.

The rearrangement uses TRBV27 and TRBJ2-7; perhaps TRBD1 as D (6 bases). The CDR3 extends over 14 amino acids. V was shortened by 6 bases and J by 0 bases, with 12 bases between the two germline ends. CDR1 is MNHEY, CDR2 SMNVEV, per germline (reference sequence). The CDR3 loop is CASRPLDSSYEQYF. Here the CDR3 DNA reads TGTGCCAGCAGACCGCTGGACAGCTCCTACGAGCAGTACTTC.

This clone was detected only once. The chain couples TRBV10-3 to TRBJ2-2; 7 bases align to TRBD1. This CDR3 comprises 15 residues. Germline V gene lookup returns CDR1 ENHRY and CDR2 SYGVKD. With 3 bases clipped from V and 5 bases from J, the junction kept 6 bases outside the gene matches. The CDR3: CAISDTGTVTGELFF. The CDR3 region has the DNA TGTGCCATCAGTGACACCGGGACAGTTACCGGGGAGCTGTTTTTT.

This chain links TRBV10-3 with TRBJ2-1; 14 bases line up with TRBD2. V trimming: 4 bases; J trimming: 9 bases; junction bases outside the gene matches: 5. Germline V gene lookup returns CDR1 ENHRY and CDR2 SYGVKD. CDR3 length: 15 amino acids. CDR3 amino acids: CAISGGLAGVGEQFF. DNA of the CDR3: TGTGCCATCAGTGGGGGACTAGCGGGGGTGGGTGAGCAGTTCTTC.

The rearrangement joins TRBV11-3 to TRBJ2-3; 7 bases are shared with TRBD1. Germline V lookup: CDR1 SGHNT, CDR2 YENEEA. With V trimmed by 5 bases and J by 7 bases, 6 bases remained unmatched. This CDR3 spans 13 amino acids. The CDR3 loop is CASSTDRVNTQYF. The CDR3 DNA reads as TGTGCCAGCAGCACAGACAGGGTTAATACGCAGTATTTT.

The CDR3 nucleotides read TGTGCCAGCAGCCAGACAGGAAATGAAAAACTGTTTTTT. This sequence encodes CASSQTGNEKLFF. The V gene is TRBV7-2, the J gene TRBJ1-4; possible D gene TRBD1, 6 bases. Trimming cost V 5 bases and J 5 bases, with 9 bases left between them. Germline V gene sequence: CDR1 SGHTA, CDR2 FQGNSA. This CDR3 contains 13 residues.

This clone was counted once. The chain uses TRBV21-1 and TRBJ2-1; TRBD2 was called by the table and not checked on the DNA. TRBV21-1 is designated a pseudogene. The CDR3 loop spans 18 amino acids. The CDR3 sequence is CASRRGLAGACSYNEQFF. CDR3 in DNA: TGTGCCAGCAGGAGGGGACTAGCGGGGGCCTGCTCCTACAATGAGCAGTTCTTC.

The chain has TRBV27 and TRBJ1-5; TRBD1 might be the D (6 bases). Germline CDR1 reads MNHEY; CDR2 reads SMNVEV (reference sequence). V lost 6 bases to trimming and J lost 3 bases, with 9 bases between them. The CDR3 length is 13 residues. The CDR3 is CASRWTVNQPQHF. The CDR3 DNA follows: TGTGCCAGCAGATGGACAGTCAATCAGCCCCAGCATTTT.

The rearrangement joins TRBV11-1 to TRBJ1-4, with TRBD1 matching over 7 bases. The ends lost 5 bases at V and 7 bases at J; junction bases unmatched: 13. The germline V gene has CDR1 SGHAT and CDR2 FQDESV (reference sequence). The CDR3 is made up of 16 amino acids. Here the CDR3 reads CASSRTTGSLSEKLFF. CDR3 in DNA: TGTGCCAGCAGCCGAACGACAGGGAGTTTAAGTGAAAAACTGTTTTTT.

In its sample, this clone was seen a few times. V and J are TRBV4-1 and TRBJ1-5; possibly TRBD1 for D (5 bases). The germline V and J ends were trimmed by 0 bases and 7 bases, with 22 bases remaining between them. The germline V gene encodes CDR1 MGHRA and CDR2 YSYEKL. This CDR3 comprises 18 residues. CDR3: CASSQEWDYRKGEQPQHF. CDR3 nucleotides: TGCGCCAGCAGCCAAGAGTGGGACTACAGGAAAGGGGAGCAGCCCCAGCATTTT.